One and the same sample provided the 22 T cell receptor beta chains below, sequenced in a study of T cell clonality in common variable immunodeficiency (dated by TCRdb to the mid-2010s). Preparation of the library involved the immunoSEQ multiplex PCR assay. TCRdb carries this immuneACCESS record with in-frame sequences only. Its versions omit some clonotypes, under half of them owing to an unresolved V gene in the studies checked, with the rest unexplained. This sample includes tens of thousands of clones, and none of them was observed just once. The top ten clonotypes cover under 4.5% of the sample. The specimen was peripheral blood mononuclear cells. These TCRs come from a person aged 18-70 years in good health.

This clone was counted at least ten times. Read data end 3 residues before the CDR3 end; the end is taken from the germline J gene. This chain joins TRBV5-1 and TRBJ1-1; maybe TRBD1 (6 bases). Between the trimmed V and J ends, which lost 0 bases and 6 bases, there was a span of 9 bases. Germline loops: CDR1 SGHRS, CDR2 YFSETQ. The CDR3 extends over 13 amino acids. This chain's CDR3 is CASSLAGGPEAFF. CDR3 bases read: TGCGCCAGCAGCTTGGCCGGGGGGCCTGAA.

Many counts were recorded for this clone. The sequence runs out 3 residues before the end of the CDR3; the remainder is reconstructed from the germline J gene. The chain joins TRBV11-3 to TRBJ2-2, with 10 bases lining up with TRBD1. Per the germline V gene, CDR1 is SGHNT and CDR2 is YENEEA. V lost 5 bases and J lost 5; bases outside the gene matches: 2. The CDR3 sequence is 14 residues long. CDR3 loop: CASSGQGGTGELFF. The CDR3 bases that were read are TGTGCCAGCAGCGGACAGGGGGGTACCGGGGAG. Full variable domain (outside the CDR3, taken from reference TRBV11-3 and TRBJ2-2): EAGVVQSPRYKIIEKKQPVAFWCNPISGHNTLYWYLQNLGQGPELLIRYENEEAVDDSQLPKDRFSAERLKGVDSTLKIQPAELGDSAVYLCASSGQGGTGELFFGEGSRLTVL.

About this clone itself: The CDR3 is cut off 3 residues early in the read; its end comes from the germline J gene. This chain connects TRBV20-1 to TRBJ1-4; 8 bases fit TRBD1. The CDR3 has 16 amino acids. Germline V lookup: CDR1 DFQATT, CDR2 SNEGSKA (reference sequence). V lost 5 bases to trimming and J lost 10 bases; unmatched junction nucleotides: 18. The CDR3 is CSAPAFGGNRGGKLFF. The DNA read from the CDR3 is TGCAGTGCTCCTGCCTTCGGTGGGAACAGGGGGGGAAAA.

This clone has at least ten counts. The missing CDR3 end, 3 residues past where the read stops, is filled in from the germline J gene. The chain combines TRBV11-2 with TRBJ1-6; D gene ambiguous. The CDR3 totals 15 residues. The V end was cut by 0 bases, the J end by 7 bases, with 10 bases between. Germline V gene data show CDR1 as SGHAT and CDR2 as FQNNGV. The CDR3 protein is CASSLEAGLNSPLHF. The sequenced CDR3 bases are TGTGCCAGCAGCTTAGAAGCGGGCCTAAATTCACCC.

This clone was found many times. The observed sequence ends 3 residues before the CDR3 terminus, with the missing tail filled in from the germline J gene. This chain links TRBV10-3 with TRBJ1-4; D possibly corresponds to TRBD1 (5 bases). Germline CDR1 is ENHRY and CDR2 is SYGVKD. CDR3 length: 15 residues. Trimming cost V 6 bases and J 0 bases, with 11 bases left between them. The CDR3 spells CAISRVLATNEKLFF. The part of the CDR3 DNA that was read is TGTGCCATCAGCAGGGTACTTGCAACTAATGAAAAA.

Remarks on this clone: The sequence runs out 3 residues before the end of the CDR3; the remainder is reconstructed from the germline J gene. The chain links TRBV19 to TRBJ2-3; TRBD2 is a possible D gene (6 bases). In germline, CDR1 is LNHDA, CDR2 SQIVND (reference sequence). The CDR3 contains 18 residues. V was trimmed by 5 bases and J by 4 bases, leaving 25 bases between them. The DNA read from the CDR3 is TGTGCCAGTAGTCCAGGGACTTTAAGGCGGGGAGCCGCAGATACG. Encoded protein: CASSPGTLRRGAADT. The full CDR3 sequence reads CASSPGTLRRGAADTQYF.

Many counts were recorded for this clone. The CDR3 end is not reached by the read, which stops 3 residues before it; the germline J gene fills it in. J is TRBJ2-7 and V is TRBV29-1, with a possible D match to TRBD2 (7 bases). The CDR3 has 17 amino acids. V lost 1 base and J 0 bases, leaving 19 bases between the germline ends. Germline assignment: CDR1 SQVTM and CDR2 ANQGSEA. This CDR3 reads CSVEVGLGGGNSYEQYF. Partial CDR3 DNA: TGCAGCGTTGAAGTGGGGCTGGGGGGGGGCAACTCCTACGAG.

This clone was counted at least ten times. Read data end 3 residues before the CDR3 end; the end is taken from the germline J gene. The chain recombines TRBV29-1 with TRBJ1-1, with D maybe TRBD1 (5 bases). This CDR3 comprises 15 residues. CDR1 SQVTM and CDR2 ANQGSEA come from the germline V gene. V lost 3 bases to trimming and J lost 4 bases, with 18 bases between them. The CDR3 protein is CSVDPQGARSTEAFF. Partial CDR3 DNA: TGCAGCGTTGATCCCCAGGGCGCGCGGTCCACTGAA.

As concerns this clone: The read terminates 3 residues ahead of where the CDR3 ends, so the germline J gene completes it. The V call is TRBV6-4, the J call TRBJ2-1; 8 bases match TRBD2. Germline assignment: CDR1 MRHNA and CDR2 SNTAGT. The V and J ends lost 8 bases and 5 bases, in that order; junction bases with no gene match: 11. The CDR3 sequence is 15 residues long. The CDR3: CASARTSGADNEQFF. The DNA read from the CDR3 is TGTGCCAGCGCCCGAACTAGCGGAGCTGACAATGAG.

This clone was counted many times. The CDR3 end falls 3 residues outside the read, so it is completed with the germline J gene. The chain links TRBV5-1 to TRBJ1-1; TRBD1 might be the D (5 bases). The V gene's germline CDR1 is SGHRS and CDR2 YFSETQ. The CDR3 is 14 residues long. V lost 1 base and J lost 0, with 7 bases in between. CDR3 loop: CASSLTGLNTEAFF. Incomplete CDR3 DNA: TGCGCCAGCAGCTTGACAGGCTTGAACACTGAA.

This clone was counted ten times or more. The read falls 3 residues short of the CDR3 end, and the missing part is taken from the germline J gene. The V call is TRBV10-3, the J call TRBJ2-2; D is possibly TRBD2 (6 bases). The V gene lost 8 bases and the J gene lost 7 bases, with 17 bases spanning the gap. Germline lookup yields CDR1 ENHRY and CDR2 SYGVKD. This CDR3 region has 14 residues. The CDR3 DNA, read in part, is TGTGCCATCGATAATAGCGGAGCTGGCGGGGAG. Translation: CAIDNSGAGGE. The whole CDR3 protein reads CAIDNSGAGGELFF.

This clone was observed many times. Read coverage stops 3 residues before the CDR3 terminus; the germline J gene supplies the remainder. V is TRBV5-8 and J is TRBJ2-6; no clear D gene. CDR1 SGHTS and CDR2 YDEGEE come from the germline V gene. The germline V and J ends were trimmed by 5 bases and 12 bases, with 21 bases remaining between them. The CDR3 runs 15 residues. CDR3 loop: CASSPRVFPTGVLTF. The CDR3 DNA, read in part, is TGTGCCAGCAGTCCCCGGGTTTTTCCCACCGGCGTC.

This clone occurred many times. The junction and the germline gene differ at one end; a read error may be behind it. The CDR3 end is not reached by the read, which stops 3 residues before it; the germline J gene fills it in. The rearrangement joins TRBV7-7 to TRBJ2-5; 7 bases line up with TRBD2. The CDR3 is 14 amino acids. The germline gives CDR1 SSHAT, CDR2 FNYEAQ (reference sequence). The sequenced CDR3 bases are TGTGCTAGCAGCTTAGAAGCGGGATGGGAGACC. It is translated as CASSLEAGWET. The complete CDR3 protein is CASSLEAGWETQYF.

This clone has at least ten counts. CDR3: CSATPFLMYQETQYF. CDR3 DNA, as far as it was read: TGCAGTGCTACCCCGTTTCTTATGTACCAAGAGACC. The chain employs TRBV20-1 and TRBJ2-5; D is ambiguous. The read ends 3 residues shy of where the CDR3 ends; the end is completed using the germline J gene. Germline CDR1 and CDR2: DFQATT and SNEGSKA (reference sequence). Trimming left V 4 bases short and J 0 bases short, with 15 bases between. CDR3 length equals 15 residues.

This clone was detected ten times or more. From the germline J gene comes the end of the CDR3, since the read stops 3 residues before it. This chain links TRBV7-9 with TRBJ2-5; D perhaps matches TRBD2 (5 bases). The V gene lost 5 bases and the J gene lost 5 bases, with 18 bases spanning the gap. CDR1 SEHNR and CDR2 FQNEAQ come from the germline V gene (reference sequence). This CDR3 has 15 residues. The CDR3 DNA, read in part, is TGTGCCAGCAGCGACTTGGTGGGCGGGTGGGAGACC. Encoded protein: CASSDLVGGWET. The full CDR3 is CASSDLVGGWETQYF.

This clone was observed at least ten times. The CDR3 is cut off 3 residues early in the read; its end comes from the germline J gene. V is TRBV11-2 and J is TRBJ2-7; 8 nucleotides line up with TRBD2. Germline loops: CDR1 SGHAT, CDR2 FQNNGV. The CDR3 contains 15 residues. The ends lost 0 bases at V and 6 bases at J; junction bases unmatched: 7. CDR3 protein: CASSLEAGGRGEQYF. The covered CDR3 bases are TGTGCCAGCAGCTTAGAGGCGGGGGGAAGAGGCGAG.

This clone was detected ten times or more. With the read ending 3 residues before the CDR3 end, the germline J gene is used to fill in that end. The genes are TRBV2 and TRBJ2-3; the D gene is possibly TRBD1 (5 bases). This CDR3 has 13 residues. Germline values: CDR1 SNHLY, CDR2 FYNNEI. Trimming removed 6 bases at V and 0 bases at J, with 7 bases between. Incomplete CDR3 DNA: TGTGCCAGCAGATCAGGGAGCACAGATACG. It codes for CASRSGSTDT. From start to end, the CDR3 is CASRSGSTDTQYF.

This clone was seen repeatedly, ten times or more. The read comes to an end 3 residues before the CDR3 does, leaving the germline J gene to fill in the end. The J gene is TRBJ1-5, the V gene TRBV20-1; 10 bases align to TRBD1. Germline CDR1 and CDR2: DFQATT and SNEGSKA (reference sequence). The V segment lost 1 base and the J segment 8 bases; nucleotides outside the gene matches: 5. The CDR3 consists of 14 residues. CDR3 DNA, as far as it was read: TGCAGTGCTAGAGGGGGACAGGGGCTCGAGCCC. Amino acid sequence: CSARGGQGLEP. The full CDR3 is CSARGGQGLEPQHF.

At least ten counts were recorded for this clone. The read terminates 3 residues ahead of where the CDR3 ends, so the germline J gene completes it. The gene calls are TRBV20-1 and TRBJ1-6; perhaps TRBD1 as D (6 bases). Trimming stripped 3 bases from V and 7 bases from J, with 16 bases between. Germline CDR1 DFQATT, CDR2 SNEGSKA (reference sequence). The length of the CDR3 is 15 residues. The DNA read from the CDR3 is TGCAGTGCTAGGGGGATGACAGGCGCCAATTCACCC. Translating it yields CSARGMTGANSP. The full-length CDR3 reads as CSARGMTGANSPLHF.

For this clone: Read coverage stops 3 residues before the CDR3 terminus; the germline J gene supplies the remainder. V is TRBV19 and J is TRBJ2-3; TRBD2 aligns across 11 bases. The trim removed 4 bases at V and 4 bases at J, leaving 16 bases unmatched. The length of the CDR3 is 19 residues. Germline CDR1 reads LNHDA; CDR2 reads SQIVND (reference sequence). CDR3 bases read: TGTGCCAGTAGTAGACTTAACCCGACCGGGACTAGCGGACCAGATACG. Its protein is CASSRLNPTGTSGPDT. The full CDR3 protein is CASSRLNPTGTSGPDTQYF. Full variable domain (outside the CDR3, taken from reference TRBV19 and TRBJ2-3): DGGITQSPKYLFRKEGQNVTLSCEQNLNHDAMYWYRQDPGQGLRLIYYSQIVNDFQKGDIAEGYSVSREKKESFPLTVTSAQKNPTAFYLCASSRLNPTGTSGPDTQYFGPGTRLTVL.

Many counts were recorded for this clone. The missing CDR3 end, 3 residues past where the read stops, is filled in from the germline J gene. The J gene is TRBJ1-1, the V gene TRBV7-9; TRBD1 agrees at 9 bases. The CDR3 totals 15 residues. Trimming removed 5 bases from V and 3 bases from J; junction bases left unmatched: 7. CDR1 is SEHNR, CDR2 FQNEAQ, per germline (reference sequence). The CDR3 region is CASSRRTGVDTEAFF. The sequenced part of the CDR3 DNA is TGTGCCAGCAGCCGGAGGACAGGGGTGGACACTGAA.

On this clone itself: At one boundary the junction diverges from the germline segment, which might be a read error. The read comes to an end 3 residues before the CDR3 does, leaving the germline J gene to fill in the end. The chain couples TRBV11-3 to TRBJ1-2; the D gene is possibly TRBD1 (6 bases). This CDR3 is 14 amino acids long. Germline-derived CDR1 and CDR2 are SGHNT and YENEEA. Incomplete CDR3 DNA: TGTGCCAGCAGCCTAGACAGGTACACAGATACG. Amino acids: CASSLDRYTDT. The entire CDR3 protein is CASSLDRYTDTYTF.